The source of this TCR beta chain is a study of cytomegalovirus exposure and HLA in healthy donors. CDR3 length: 21 amino acids. Germline CDR1 reads MGHRA; CDR2 reads YSYEKL. Germline trimming cut 0 bases from V and 5 bases from J; bases unmatched to any gene: 17. As to this clone: Its antigen is unknown.

Assay: immunoSEQ multiplex PCR; the TCRdb copy retains only in-frame clones and omits some. The profile shows around 86,000 clones, 90% to 95% of them singletons. Findings of the study overall: The tendency of first-cohort TCR clusters to co-occur in the 120 validation repertoires was the finding of a later analysis. Most TCR sequences were rare, but some public TCRs occurred in many donors.

The J gene is TRBJ2-5, the V gene TRBV4-1; TRBD2 matches at 14 bases. Sample: PBMCs. The sequence derives from a woman aged 25 to 39 in good health and CMV-seropositive. The CDR3 here is CASSQEGPPQPGLAGVETQYF. Here the CDR3 DNA reads TGCGCCAGCAGCCAAGAGGGGCCCCCACAGCCGGGACTAGCGGGAGTGGAGACCCAGTACTTC.